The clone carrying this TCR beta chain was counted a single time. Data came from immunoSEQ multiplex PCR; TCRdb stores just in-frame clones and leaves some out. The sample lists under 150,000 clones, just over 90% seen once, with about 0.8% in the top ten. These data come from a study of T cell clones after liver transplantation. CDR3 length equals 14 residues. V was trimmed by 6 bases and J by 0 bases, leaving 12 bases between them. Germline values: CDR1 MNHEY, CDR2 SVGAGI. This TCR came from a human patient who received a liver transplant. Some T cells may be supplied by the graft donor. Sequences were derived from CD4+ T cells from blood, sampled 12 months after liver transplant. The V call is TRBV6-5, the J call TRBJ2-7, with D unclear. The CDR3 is CASSPDRGSYEQYF. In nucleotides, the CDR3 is TGTGCCAGCAGCCCTGACCGAGGCTCCTACGAGCAGTACTTC.